The entry below gives a single TCR beta chain sequence along with its context. Its antigen is undetermined. Trimming took off 5 bases at V and 7 bases at J, with 17 bases between the two ends. This CDR3 has 14 amino acids. Constant-region reverse primers amplified full-length variable regions, followed by semi-nested Nested Universal Primer A PCR. TCRdb redid the calling of the 5' RACE reads with MiXCR, one entry per CDR3 protein. This sample has about 9,800 distinct CDR3 sequences, with about 25% found just once. General study points: Tumor Tregs overlapped most with tumor, then blood, naive CD4+ cells.

Cells sorted as Tregs were CD4+, CD25+ and CD127-/low. The V and J genes are TRBV12-3 or TRBV12-4 and TRBJ1-2; tentatively, D is TRBD1 (5 bases). Sequenced: Tregs sorted from blood. This receptor was taken from a female donor with breast cancer. The CDR3 reads CASSKLRGAGGYTF. In DNA, the CDR3 is TGTGCCAGCAGTAAGCTGCGTGGGGCGGGTGGCTACACCTTC.